The source of this T cell receptor (beta chain) is a study of OX40 agonist ivuxolimab in advanced cancers. Study-wide context: Two cutaneous melanoma patients and one hepatocellular carcinoma patient, three in all, had partial responses. Whole-study results and caveats: Low normalized clonal expansion also occurred in some nonresponding patients. In CD8+ T cells, expanded clones were on average more numerous than in CD4+.

Worth noting for this clone: Its antigen is unidentified.

The table came from immunoSEQ multiplex PCR; TCRdb's copy has only in-frame clones and leaves some out. The sample holds over 70,000 clones, 80% to 90% seen once. The V gene's germline CDR1 is MNHNS and CDR2 SASEGT. The V end was cut by 5 bases, the J end by 5 bases, with 13 bases between. CDR3 length equals 13 residues. This chain uses TRBV6-1 with TRBJ2-7, with D perhaps assigned TRBD1 or TRBD2 (5 bases each). The material was CD4+ or CD8+ T cells sorted from blood, obtained in a trial of the OX40 agonist ivuxolimab. The sequence was obtained from an adult with an advanced solid tumor such as melanoma, head and neck, liver or kidney cancer. The CDR3 sequence is CASSLSRGDEQYF. CDR3 DNA sequence: TGTGCCAGCAGTTTATCGAGAGGGGACGAGCAGTACTTC.